This T cell receptor beta chain stems from a study of blood T cell repertoires in COVID-19. As for the study in general: Whether acute or convalescent, the COVID-19 samples came from the United States, Italy and Spain.

The authors' processing: For nucleated cells, counts were estimated from reference gene primer amplification. Produced via immunoSEQ multiplex PCR; TCRdb's table is partial and in-frame only. V, J and clone size are taken as reported in that table, and D and trimming were inferred from the DNA itself. The sample carries some 220,000 clones, roughly 85% recorded once. The CDR3 has 16 amino acids. The trim removed 3 bases at V and 1 base at J, leaving 6 bases unmatched. Germline V gives CDR1 SGHTA, CDR2 FQGNSA. In this sample, this clone turned up once. The chain couples TRBV7-2 to TRBJ2-3; the match to TRBD1 covers 8 bases. The TCR originated in a woman aged 70-85 years with COVID-19, enrolled during active disease. Sequencing input: peripheral blood. The CDR3 spells CASSFSPGQGTDTQYF. In nucleotides, the CDR3 is TGTGCCAGCAGCTTTTCCCCGGGACAGGGCACAGATACGCAGTATTTT. Full variable domain (remainder filled in from reference TRBV7-2 and TRBJ2-3): GAGVSQSPSNKVTEKGKDVELRCDPISGHTALYWYRQSLGQGLEFLIYFQGNSAPDKSGLPSDRFSAERTGGSVSTLTIQRTQQEDSAVYLCASSFSPGQGTDTQYFGPGTRLTVL.